Presented here are 28 T cell receptor beta chains from one specimen sequenced in a study of vaccination and CD4 T cells after COVID-19. Indicated time point: late sampling 161 to 241 days after vaccination in a few convalescent patients. The treatment: 10-day PBMC culture with coronavirus spike peptide pools or control peptides (ViraFEST assay). Antigens for these TCRs are unknown. The study sequenced cultured CD4+ T cell DNA using the Oncomine TCR Beta short-read assay. Each CDR3 protein is one row after TCRdb ran MiXCR on the PCR reads. The repertoire includes around 26,000 distinct CDR3 sequences, around two fifths of them detected once, and around 5.1% sits in the top ten. Sequencing used CD4+ T cells from blood, cultured in vitro, obtained about 7 months after SARS-CoV-2 vaccination. Every receptor here comes from a human donor who had recovered from COVID-19.

There are a few counts of this clonotype. The chain couples TRBV4-1 to TRBJ2-7; 11 positions match TRBD2. After removal of 6 bases from V and 6 bases from J, the junction contained 10 bases not matched to a gene. The CDR3 loop spans 15 amino acids. Germline V lookup: CDR1 MGHRA, CDR2 YSYEKL. CDR3 loop: CASSPGLAGEGEQYF. CDR3 nucleotides: TGCGCCAGCAGTCCCGGACTAGCGGGTGAGGGCGAGCAGTACTTC.

The V call is TRBV20-1, the J call TRBJ2-1; D unclear. The length of the CDR3 is 15 residues. The germline V gene encodes CDR1 DFQATT and CDR2 SNEGSKA (reference sequence). Trimming pared 3 bases from V and 9 bases from J, leaving 21 bases between. The CDR3 DNA is TGCAGTGCTAGGGGATTCTTAGATGACGGAGCTGAGCAGTTCTTC. Its translation is CSARGFLDDGAEQFF.

The chain has TRBV20-1 and TRBJ2-1; 12 bases fit TRBD2. The V segment lost 6 bases and the J segment 6 bases; nucleotides outside the gene matches: 6. Germline loops: CDR1 DFQATT, CDR2 SNEGSKA (reference sequence). The CDR3 is 14 amino acids. CDR3 sequence: CSASTSGSPNEQFF. The DNA for the CDR3 is TGCAGTGCCTCGACTAGCGGGAGCCCCAATGAGCAGTTCTTC.

The chain recombines TRBV7-3 with TRBJ2-3; 7 nucleotides align to TRBD1. V dropped 5 bases and J dropped 4; count of bases not matched to a gene: 6. The length of the CDR3 is 14 residues. Germline CDR1 and CDR2: SGHTA and FQGTGA. CDR3 protein: CASSEQGTADTQYF. The CDR3 nucleotides read TGTGCCAGCAGCGAACAGGGGACAGCAGATACGCAGTATTTT.

The V and J genes are TRBV20-1 and TRBJ2-7; D not resolved. The germline V gene encodes CDR1 DFQATT and CDR2 SNEGSKA (reference sequence). The CDR3 runs to 14 residues. Between the trimmed V and J ends, which lost 5 bases and 2 bases, there was a span of 16 bases. CDR3 sequence reads: CSAANSGGTYEQYF. In DNA form, the CDR3 reads TGCAGTGCTGCAAATTCGGGCGGAACCTACGAGCAGTACTTC.

The rearrangement uses TRBV6-1 and TRBJ2-3; 16 positions match TRBD2. The CDR3 sequence is 17 residues long. J gave up 8 bases and V 6 bases, and 11 bases lay outside the gene matches. Germline V CDR1 and CDR2: MNHNS, SASEGT. The CDR3 DNA sequence: TGTGCCAGCAGGGGACTAGCGGGAGGGCCGGGTGGAAGTACGCAGTATTTT. Its protein is CASRGLAGGPGGSTQYF.

The chain is built from TRBV20-1 and TRBJ2-7; D might be TRBD1 (6 bases). From germline, CDR1 is DFQATT and CDR2 SNEGSKA (reference sequence). V lost 0 bases to trimming and J lost 2 bases, with 11 bases between them. The CDR3 length is 14 residues. The CDR3 here is CSARDPDSPYEQYF. The CDR3 DNA follows: TGCAGTGCTAGAGATCCGGACAGCCCCTACGAGCAGTACTTC.

The CDR3 coding sequence is TGTGCCGGGGGGACACCGAGCTACGAGCAGTACTTC. Protein sequence: CAGGTPSYEQYF. The chain uses TRBV6-1 and TRBJ2-7; D could derive from TRBD1 or TRBD2 (6 bases each). The CDR3 length is 12 residues. In germline, CDR1 is MNHNS, CDR2 SASEGT. Between the trimmed V and J ends, which lost 11 bases and 3 bases, there was a span of 14 bases.

Note on this clonotype: One end of the junction does not line up with germline, which may come from a read error. V is TRBV6-1 and J is TRBJ2-6; D uncertain. Germline lookup yields CDR1 MNHNS and CDR2 SASEGT. The CDR3 loop spans 16 amino acids. CDR3: CASSKARVTGANVLTF. The CDR3, as DNA: TGTGCCAGCAGTAAAGCTAGGGTTACTGGGGCCAACGTCCTGACTTTC.

J is TRBJ2-1 and V is TRBV7-8, with a tentative D call TRBD2 (5 bases). Trimming took off 0 bases at V and 2 bases at J, with 14 bases between the two ends. CDR3 length equals 17 residues. Germline V CDR1 and CDR2: SGHVS, FQNEAQ. This CDR3 reads CASSLARVSRTYNEQFF. CDR3 nucleotides: TGTGCCAGCAGCTTAGCGCGGGTGTCCCGAACCTACAATGAGCAGTTCTTC.

This clonotype was counted only a few times. The chain joins TRBV7-2 to TRBJ2-1; 8 bases fit TRBD2. V was pared by 2 bases and J by 2 bases, with 2 bases of the junction left unmatched. This CDR3 is 15 amino acids long. Germline V CDR1 and CDR2: SGHTA, FQGNSA. This CDR3 is CASSLQAGAYNEQFF. DNA for the CDR3: TGTGCCAGCAGCTTACAAGCGGGAGCCTACAATGAGCAGTTCTTC.

This sequence joins TRBV28 and TRBJ2-7; perhaps TRBD1 as D (6 bases). The V and J ends lost 4 bases and 0 bases respectively, with 13 bases between them. The CDR3 is 15 residues long. From germline, CDR1 is MDHEN and CDR2 SYDVKM. CDR3 DNA sequence: TGTGCCAGCAGTTCGCGCCGGGACACCTCCTACGAGCAGTACTTC. As protein: CASSSRRDTSYEQYF.

V gene TRBV28 combines with J gene TRBJ1-2, with D tentatively TRBD1 (5 bases). The ends were cut back, 3 bases at V and 4 bases at J, with 18 bases in the middle. The CDR3 is made up of 16 amino acids. Per germline, CDR1 MDHEN and CDR2 SYDVKM. The CDR3 DNA sequence: TGTGCCAGCAGTTTGGGTGGAAAGGGGATTCGCTATGGCTACACCTTC. Protein product: CASSLGGKGIRYGYTF.

The rearrangement joins TRBV4-1 to TRBJ1-2, with D possibly matching TRBD1 (6 bases). Germline V gene data show CDR1 as MGHRA and CDR2 as YSYEKL. V was cut by 4 bases and J by 6 bases, with 21 bases left in between. The CDR3 covers 16 residues. CDR3 in amino acids: CASSREWGARGDGYTF. The DNA of the CDR3 is TGCGCCAGCAGCCGAGAATGGGGGGCGCGAGGGGATGGCTACACCTTC.

The chain recombines TRBV7-2 with TRBJ2-3; possible D gene TRBD2, 5 bases. Germline CDR1 and CDR2: SGHTA and FQGNSA. The V and J ends lost 3 bases and 8 bases respectively, with 12 bases between them. CDR3 length: 13 residues. The chain's CDR3 is CASSFDPGSTQYF. CDR3 DNA: TGTGCCAGCAGCTTCGATCCTGGGAGTACGCAGTATTTT.

In the case of this clonotype: A junction end diverges from the germline sequence, so it may reflect a read error. V usage is TRBV7-9 and J usage is TRBJ2-5; maybe TRBD1 (6 bases). CDR1 is SEHNR and CDR2 is FQNEAQ in the germline V gene (reference sequence). CDR3 length: 16 residues. The CDR3 protein is CVSSSTRSGAVETQYF. As DNA, the CDR3 is TGTGTCAGCAGCTCCACCCGATCAGGGGCGGTTGAGACCCAGTACTTC.

This clonotype was recorded a few times. The rearrangement links TRBV27 to TRBJ2-7; tentatively, D is TRBD1 (8 bases). Germline V lookup: CDR1 MNHEY, CDR2 SMNVEV (reference sequence). The CDR3 consists of 13 residues. The V end was cut by 4 bases, the J end by 5 bases, with 12 bases between. CDR3 amino acids: CASSYRGGNEQYF. The CDR3 nucleotides read TGTGCCAGCAGTTACAGGGGGGGCAACGAGCAGTACTTC.

V usage is TRBV4-2 and J usage is TRBJ2-3; 7 bases are a match to TRBD2. CDR1 and CDR2 (germline): LGHNA, YNFKEQ. J gave up 2 bases and V 1 base, and 3 bases lay outside the gene matches. The CDR3 spans 15 residues. CDR3 loop: CASSQGEGHTDTQYF. The CDR3 DNA sequence: TGTGCCAGCAGCCAAGGGGAGGGCCACACAGATACGCAGTATTTT.

Only one count was recorded for this clonotype. The chain carries TRBV4-1 and TRBJ2-7, with TRBD2 identical over 14 bases. The CDR3 spans 15 residues. V shed 2 bases, J shed 6 bases, and the junction held 3 bases outside the gene matches. Germline assignment: CDR1 MGHRA and CDR2 YSYEKL. CDR3 DNA: TGCGCCAGCAGCCAACGACTAGCGGGAGGGATCGAGCAGTACTTC. Amino acid sequence: CASSQRLAGGIEQYF.

By proportion, this clonotype is medium-sized. The chain is built from TRBV7-8 and TRBJ2-5; 12 bases agree with TRBD2. The CDR3 runs to 15 residues. In germline, CDR1 is SGHVS, CDR2 FQNEAQ. With V trimmed by 5 bases and J by 5 bases, 6 bases remained unmatched. This CDR3 reads CASSVTSGSWETQYF. The DNA for the CDR3 is TGTGCCAGCAGCGTGACTAGCGGGAGTTGGGAGACCCAGTACTTC.

Only a few counts were recorded for this clonotype. The CDR3 reads CASKREESSYEQYF. The CDR3 DNA reads TGTGCCAGCAAGCGGGAGGAATCGTCCTACGAGCAGTACTTC. The chain carries TRBV28 and TRBJ2-7; the match to TRBD2 covers 9 bases. The ends lost 7 bases at V and 1 base at J; junction bases unmatched: 5. From germline, CDR1 is MDHEN and CDR2 SYDVKM. This CDR3 contains 14 residues.

The chain joins TRBV20-1 to TRBJ2-5, with D tentatively TRBD1 (6 bases). The CDR3 runs to 16 residues. CDR1 and CDR2 from the germline V gene are DFQATT and SNEGSKA (reference sequence). Trimming cost V 1 base and J 2 bases, with 17 bases left between them. CDR3 loop: CSARAGARNLQETQYF. The CDR3 DNA reads as TGCAGTGCTAGAGCAGGGGCGAGAAACCTACAAGAGACCCAGTACTTC.

This clonotype was detected a few times. The chain uses TRBV19 and TRBJ1-1; TRBD1 matches at 12 bases. This CDR3 spans 14 amino acids. Per the germline V gene, CDR1 is LNHDA and CDR2 is SQIVND (reference sequence). V dropped 8 bases and J dropped 5; count of bases not matched to a gene: 6. Here the CDR3 reads CASGDRGPGTEAFF. CDR3 in DNA: TGTGCCAGTGGGGACAGGGGGCCGGGGACTGAAGCTTTCTTT.

The sample holds a few counts of this clonotype. J is TRBJ2-7 and V is TRBV6-1, with unresolved D. The CDR3 has 12 residues. In germline, CDR1 is MNHNS, CDR2 SASEGT. V was clipped by 6 bases and J by 6 bases, with 12 bases between them. The CDR3 DNA reads as TGTGCCAGCAGCCCTAGAGTAGGCGAGCAGTACTTC. This sequence encodes CASSPRVGEQYF.

Relative to its sample, this clonotype is medium-sized (0.01 to 0.1%). This rearrangement joins TRBV7-2 to TRBJ2-5, with 7 bases identical to TRBD2. The germline V gene encodes CDR1 SGHTA and CDR2 FQGNSA. The CDR3 is 14 amino acids. V lost 6 bases and J lost 5; bases outside the gene matches: 9. The CDR3, as DNA: TGTGCCAGCAGTTCACGGGCGGGAGCCGAGACCCAGTACTTC. It is translated as CASSSRAGAETQYF.

The chain has TRBV10-3 and TRBJ2-1, with 11 bases aligning to TRBD2. Germline CDR1 ENHRY, CDR2 SYGVKD. The CDR3 totals 19 residues. Trimming cost V 4 bases and J 4 bases; bases outside gene matches: 15. The CDR3: CAISGSGRAKIKPYNEQFF. CDR3 nucleotide sequence: TGTGCCATCAGTGGTAGCGGGAGGGCCAAGATCAAACCTTACAATGAGCAGTTCTTC.

This chain connects TRBV20-1 to TRBJ1-5; 7 nucleotides line up with TRBD1. This CDR3 comprises 14 residues. CDR1 and CDR2 (germline): DFQATT, SNEGSKA (reference sequence). J lost 11 bases, V lost 5 bases, and 15 bases had no gene match. CDR3 residues: CSAQKRTGFSAQHF. In DNA, the CDR3 is TGCAGTGCTCAAAAACGGACAGGTTTCAGTGCCCAGCATTTT.

This clonotype was seen more than once but under ten times. V and J are TRBV7-2 and TRBJ2-5, with TRBD2 matching 9 bases. CDR3 length: 16 amino acids. Losses at the gene ends were 5 bases for V and 1 base for J; bases not matched to a gene: 8. CDR1 SGHTA and CDR2 FQGNSA come from the germline V gene. The CDR3 DNA follows: TGTGCCAGCAGCCGAGCAATAGCGGGAGTCCAAGAGACCCAGTACTTC. It specifies CASSRAIAGVQETQYF.